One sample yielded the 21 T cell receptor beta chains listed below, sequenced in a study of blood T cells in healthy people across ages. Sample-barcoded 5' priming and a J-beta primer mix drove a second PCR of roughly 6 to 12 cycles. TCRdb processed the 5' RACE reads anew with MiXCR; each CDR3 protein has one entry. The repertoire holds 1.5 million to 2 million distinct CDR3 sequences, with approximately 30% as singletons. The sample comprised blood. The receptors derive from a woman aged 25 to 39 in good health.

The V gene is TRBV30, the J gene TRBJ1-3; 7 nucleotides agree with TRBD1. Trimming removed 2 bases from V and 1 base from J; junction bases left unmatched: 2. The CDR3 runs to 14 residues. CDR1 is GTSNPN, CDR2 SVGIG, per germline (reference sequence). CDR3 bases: TGTGCCTGGAGTAGACAGGGATCTGGAAACACCATATATTTT. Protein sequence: CAWSRQGSGNTIYF.

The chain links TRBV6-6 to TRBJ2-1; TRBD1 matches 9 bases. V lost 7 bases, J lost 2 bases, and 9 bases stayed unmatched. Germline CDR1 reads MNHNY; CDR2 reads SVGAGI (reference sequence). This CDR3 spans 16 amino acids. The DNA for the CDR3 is TGTGCCAGCACCAGACCGGGACAGGGTACCTACAATGAGCAGTTCTTC. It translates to CASTRPGQGTYNEQFF.

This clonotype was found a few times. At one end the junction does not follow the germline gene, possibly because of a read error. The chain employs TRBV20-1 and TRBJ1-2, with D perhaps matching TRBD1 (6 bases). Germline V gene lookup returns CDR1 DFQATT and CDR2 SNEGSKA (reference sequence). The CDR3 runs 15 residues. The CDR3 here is CSASRYQDRIYGCTF. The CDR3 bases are TGCAGTGCTAGTAGGTACCAAGACAGGATCTATGGCTGCACCTTC.

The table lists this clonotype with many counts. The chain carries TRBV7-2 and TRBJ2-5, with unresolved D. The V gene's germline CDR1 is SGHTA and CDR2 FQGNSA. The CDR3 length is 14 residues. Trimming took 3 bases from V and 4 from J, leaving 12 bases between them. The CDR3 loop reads CASSFSSSGETQYF. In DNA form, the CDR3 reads TGTGCCAGCAGCTTTAGCTCCTCAGGAGAGACCCAGTACTTC.

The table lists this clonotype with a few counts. The CDR3 sequence: CASGPTGSFYNEQFF. The CDR3 DNA reads TGTGCCAGCGGTCCCACGGGGAGCTTCTACAATGAGCAGTTCTTC. This sequence joins TRBV12-3 or TRBV12-4 and TRBJ2-1, with D possibly being TRBD2 (5 bases). This CDR3 is 15 amino acids long. Trimming removed 8 bases from V and 3 bases from J, with 17 bases in between.

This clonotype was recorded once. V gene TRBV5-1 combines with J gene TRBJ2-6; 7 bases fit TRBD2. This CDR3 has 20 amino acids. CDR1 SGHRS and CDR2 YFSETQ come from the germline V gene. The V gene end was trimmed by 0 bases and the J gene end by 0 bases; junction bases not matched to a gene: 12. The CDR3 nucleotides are TGCGCCAGCAGCTTGGCCGGCCCGGGGGGAGACTACTCTGGGGCCAACGTCCTGACTTTC. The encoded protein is CASSLAGPGGDYSGANVLTF.

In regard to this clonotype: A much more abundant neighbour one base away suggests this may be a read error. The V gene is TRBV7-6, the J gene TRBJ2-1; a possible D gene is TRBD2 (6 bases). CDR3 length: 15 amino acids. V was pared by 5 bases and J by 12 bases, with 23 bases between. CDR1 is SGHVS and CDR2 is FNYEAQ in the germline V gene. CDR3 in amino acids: CASSRDWSSRGGQFF. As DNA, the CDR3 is TGTGCCAGCAGCCGGGACTGGTCTTCGCGTGGTGGGCAGTTCTTC.

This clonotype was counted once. The CDR3 nucleotides are TGTGCCAGTCGGACTAGCGGGAGGGTAGGCGAGCAGTTCTTC. It codes for CASRTSGRVGEQFF. This chain uses TRBV19 with TRBJ2-1, with TRBD2 matching 15 bases. The junction had 6 bases not matched to a gene; V was cut back by 8 bases and J by 10 bases. The germline V gene has CDR1 LNHDA and CDR2 SQIVND (reference sequence). The CDR3 spans 14 residues.

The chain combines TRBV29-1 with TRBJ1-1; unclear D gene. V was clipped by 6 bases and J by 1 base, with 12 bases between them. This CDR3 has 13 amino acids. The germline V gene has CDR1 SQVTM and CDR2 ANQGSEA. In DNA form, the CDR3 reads TGCAGCGTATCCCCTTGGCAGAACACTGAAGCTTTCTTT. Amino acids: CSVSPWQNTEAFF.

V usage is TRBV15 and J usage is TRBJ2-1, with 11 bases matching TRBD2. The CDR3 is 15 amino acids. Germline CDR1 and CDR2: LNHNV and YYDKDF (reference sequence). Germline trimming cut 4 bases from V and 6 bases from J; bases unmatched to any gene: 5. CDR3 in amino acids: CATSKLAGEPNEQFF. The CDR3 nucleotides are TGTGCCACCAGCAAACTAGCGGGAGAACCCAATGAGCAGTTCTTC.

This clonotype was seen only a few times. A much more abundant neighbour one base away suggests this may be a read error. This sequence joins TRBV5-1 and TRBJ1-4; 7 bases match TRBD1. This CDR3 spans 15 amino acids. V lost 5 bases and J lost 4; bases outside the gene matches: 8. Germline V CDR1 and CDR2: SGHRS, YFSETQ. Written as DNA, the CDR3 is TGCGCCAGCAGGAGACGGACAGGTCTTAATGAAAAACTGTTTTTT. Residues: CASRRRTGLNEKLFF.

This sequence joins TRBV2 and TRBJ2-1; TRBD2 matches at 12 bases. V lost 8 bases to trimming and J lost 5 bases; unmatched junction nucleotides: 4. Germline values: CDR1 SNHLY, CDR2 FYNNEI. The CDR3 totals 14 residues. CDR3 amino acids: CASPPSGGDNEQFF. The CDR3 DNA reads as TGTGCCAGCCCTCCTAGCGGGGGGGACAATGAGCAGTTCTTC.

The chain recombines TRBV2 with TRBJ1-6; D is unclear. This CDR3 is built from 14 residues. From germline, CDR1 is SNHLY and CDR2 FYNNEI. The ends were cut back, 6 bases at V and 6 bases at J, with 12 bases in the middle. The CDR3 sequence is CASRETQANSPLHF. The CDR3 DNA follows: TGTGCCAGCAGGGAGACACAAGCTAATTCACCCCTCCACTTT.

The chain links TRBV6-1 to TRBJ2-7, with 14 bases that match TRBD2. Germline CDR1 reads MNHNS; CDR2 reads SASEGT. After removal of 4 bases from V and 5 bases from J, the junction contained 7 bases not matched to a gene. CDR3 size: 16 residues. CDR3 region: CASSGLAGGGTHEQYF. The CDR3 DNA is TGTGCCAGCAGTGGACTAGCGGGAGGGGGTACCCACGAGCAGTACTTC.

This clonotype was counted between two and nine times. The chain's CDR3 is CASRQGTQNTEAFF. DNA of the CDR3: TGTGCCAGTAGGCAAGGAACCCAGAACACTGAAGCTTTCTTT. The chain has TRBV19 and TRBJ1-1; D unclear. The CDR3 is 14 amino acids. Germline loops: CDR1 LNHDA, CDR2 SQIVND (reference sequence). Trimming took 6 bases from V and 1 from J, leaving 12 bases between them.

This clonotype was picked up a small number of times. CDR3 residues: CASSQGGFGSPLHF. The DNA of the CDR3 is TGTGCCAGCAGCCAAGGGGGATTTGGTTCACCCCTCCACTTT. The V and J genes are TRBV7-2 and TRBJ1-6, with D perhaps matching TRBD1 (6 bases). Germline-derived CDR1 and CDR2 are SGHTA and FQGNSA. The V end lost 5 bases, the J end lost 9 bases, and 14 bases lay between the germline ends. The CDR3 totals 14 residues.

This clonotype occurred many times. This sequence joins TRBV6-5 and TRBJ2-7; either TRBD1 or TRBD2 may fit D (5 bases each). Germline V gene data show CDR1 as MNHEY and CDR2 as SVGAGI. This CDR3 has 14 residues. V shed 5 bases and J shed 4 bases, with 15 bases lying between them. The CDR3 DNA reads TGTGCCAGCAGTCTGAGGGGTACTGGGTACGAGCAGTACTTC. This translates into CASSLRGTGYEQYF.

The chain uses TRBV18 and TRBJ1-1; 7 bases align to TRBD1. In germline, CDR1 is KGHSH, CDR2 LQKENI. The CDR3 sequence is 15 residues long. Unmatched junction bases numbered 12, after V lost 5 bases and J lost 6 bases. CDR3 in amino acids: CASSAMTGTFSEAFF. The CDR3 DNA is TGTGCCAGCTCAGCAATGACAGGGACGTTCTCTGAAGCTTTCTTT.

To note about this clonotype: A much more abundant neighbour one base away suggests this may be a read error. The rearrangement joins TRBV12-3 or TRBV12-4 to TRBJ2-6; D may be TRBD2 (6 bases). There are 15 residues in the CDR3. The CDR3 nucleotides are TGTGCCAGCAGAGATAGCGGTTCTGGGGCCAACGTCCCGACTTTC. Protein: CASRDSGSGANVPTF.

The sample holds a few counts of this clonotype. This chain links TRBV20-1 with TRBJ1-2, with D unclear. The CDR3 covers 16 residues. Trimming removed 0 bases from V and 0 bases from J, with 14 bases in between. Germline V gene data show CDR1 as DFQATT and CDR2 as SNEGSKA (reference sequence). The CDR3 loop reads CSARDSGQHTNYGYTF. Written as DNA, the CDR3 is TGCAGTGCTAGAGATTCGGGCCAGCATACTAACTATGGCTACACCTTC.

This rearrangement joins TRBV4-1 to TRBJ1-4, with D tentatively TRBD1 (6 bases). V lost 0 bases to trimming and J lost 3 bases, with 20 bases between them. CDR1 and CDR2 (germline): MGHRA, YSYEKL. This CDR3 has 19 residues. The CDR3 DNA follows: TGCGCCAGCAGCCAAGATATGAGGGTAGGGGGAGTGGCTAATGAAAAACTGTTTTTT. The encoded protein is CASSQDMRVGGVANEKLFF.